This TCR beta chain comes out of a study of spatial heterogeneity in lung cancer. Overall study: Within raw reads, each unique TCR and UMI combination appeared on average more than ten times.

MiXCR, applied by TCRdb to the 5' RACE reads, yields one record per CDR3 protein. The table lists tens of thousands of distinct CDR3 sequences, roughly 7.5% of them singletons. The CDR3 spans 14 residues. The V gene end was trimmed by 6 bases and the J gene end by 4 bases; junction bases not matched to a gene: 5. Germline loops: CDR1 DFQATT, CDR2 SNEGSKA (reference sequence). Specified time point: sample taken at primary tumor resection. In each case, whole RNA from tumor, nontumor lung or frozen PBMC was sequenced unsorted. The donors, 60 to 80 patients with untreated early-stage non-small cell lung cancer, provided the samples.

This receptor was identified in a female donor with early-stage non-small cell lung cancer. The chain couples TRBV20-1 to TRBJ2-1; TRBD1 agrees at 11 bases. The specimen was PBMCs, collected at surgery. CDR3 nucleotide sequence: TGCAGTGCGCCGGGACAGGGGGGATACAATGAGCAGTTCTTC. Encoded protein: CSAPGQGGYNEQFF.